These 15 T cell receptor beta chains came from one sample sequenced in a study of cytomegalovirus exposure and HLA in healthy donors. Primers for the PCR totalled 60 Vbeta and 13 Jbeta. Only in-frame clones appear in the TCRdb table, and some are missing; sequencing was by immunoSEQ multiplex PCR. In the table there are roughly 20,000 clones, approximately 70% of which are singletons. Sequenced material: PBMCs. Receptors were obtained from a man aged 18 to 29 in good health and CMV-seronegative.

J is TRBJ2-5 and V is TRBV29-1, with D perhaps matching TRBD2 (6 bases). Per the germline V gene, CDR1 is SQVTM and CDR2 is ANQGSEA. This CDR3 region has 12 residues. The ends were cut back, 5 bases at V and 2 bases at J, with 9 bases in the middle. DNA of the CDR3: TGCAGCGTTCGCCGGGGGCAAGAGACCCAGTACTTC. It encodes CSVRRGQETQYF.

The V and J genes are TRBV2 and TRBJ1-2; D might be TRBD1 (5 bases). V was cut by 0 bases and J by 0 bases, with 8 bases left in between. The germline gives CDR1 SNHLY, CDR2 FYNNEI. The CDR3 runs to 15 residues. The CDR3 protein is CASSEAGVPNYGYTF. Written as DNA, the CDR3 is TGTGCCAGCAGTGAAGCAGGGGTCCCTAACTATGGCTACACCTTC.

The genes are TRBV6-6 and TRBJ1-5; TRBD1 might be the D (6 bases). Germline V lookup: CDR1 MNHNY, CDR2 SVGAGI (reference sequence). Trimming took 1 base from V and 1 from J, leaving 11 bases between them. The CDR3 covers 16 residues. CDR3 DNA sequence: TGTGCCAGCAGTTACTACACCGGGACAAGCAATCAGCCCCAGCATTTT. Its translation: CASSYYTGTSNQPQHF.

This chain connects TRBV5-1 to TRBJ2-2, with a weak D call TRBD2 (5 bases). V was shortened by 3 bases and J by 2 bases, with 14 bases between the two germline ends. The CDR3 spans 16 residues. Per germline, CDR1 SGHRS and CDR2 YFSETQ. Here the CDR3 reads CASSSEGPVNTGELFF. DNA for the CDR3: TGCGCCAGCAGCTCCGAGGGTCCAGTCAACACCGGGGAGCTGTTTTTT.

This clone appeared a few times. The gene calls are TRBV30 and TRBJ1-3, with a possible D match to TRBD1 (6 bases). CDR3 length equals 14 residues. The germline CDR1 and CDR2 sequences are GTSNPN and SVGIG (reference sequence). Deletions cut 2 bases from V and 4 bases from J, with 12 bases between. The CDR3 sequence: CAWSYGGTGNTIYF. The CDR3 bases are TGTGCCTGGAGTTATGGGGGCACGGGAAACACCATATATTTT.

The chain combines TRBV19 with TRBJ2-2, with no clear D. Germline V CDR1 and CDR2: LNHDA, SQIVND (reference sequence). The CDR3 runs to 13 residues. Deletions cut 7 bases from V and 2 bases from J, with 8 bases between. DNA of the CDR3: TGTGCCAGTACGTCCTTAAACACCGGGGAGCTGTTTTTT. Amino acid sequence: CASTSLNTGELFF.

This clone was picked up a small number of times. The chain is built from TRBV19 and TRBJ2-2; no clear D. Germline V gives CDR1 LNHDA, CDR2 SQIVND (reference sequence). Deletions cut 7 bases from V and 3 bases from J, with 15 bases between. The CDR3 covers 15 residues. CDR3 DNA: TGTGCCAGTAAGCCCCCTGATGGGCACACCGGGGAGCTGTTTTTT. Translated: CASKPPDGHTGELFF.

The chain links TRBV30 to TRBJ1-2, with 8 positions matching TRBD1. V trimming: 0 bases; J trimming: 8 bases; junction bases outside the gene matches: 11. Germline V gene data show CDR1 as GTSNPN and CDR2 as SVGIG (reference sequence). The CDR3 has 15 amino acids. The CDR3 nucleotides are TGTGCCTGGAGTGTACGTGTAGGGACAGGTGTCGGCTACACCTTC. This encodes CAWSVRVGTGVGYTF.

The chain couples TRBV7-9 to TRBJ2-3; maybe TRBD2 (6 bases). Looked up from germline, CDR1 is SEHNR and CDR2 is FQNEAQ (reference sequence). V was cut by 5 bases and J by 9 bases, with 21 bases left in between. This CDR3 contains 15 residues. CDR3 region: CASSAYGSFALTQYF. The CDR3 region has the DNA TGTGCCAGCAGCGCCTACGGGAGTTTCGCCTTAACGCAGTATTTT.

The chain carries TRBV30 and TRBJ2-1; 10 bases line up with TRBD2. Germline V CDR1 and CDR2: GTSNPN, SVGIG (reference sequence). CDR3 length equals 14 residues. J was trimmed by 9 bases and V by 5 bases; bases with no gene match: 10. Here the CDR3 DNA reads TGTGCCTGGGAAAACAGCGGGGGGGCAGCTGAGCAGTTCTTC. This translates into CAWENSGGAAEQFF. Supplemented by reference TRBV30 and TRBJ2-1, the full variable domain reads SQTIHQWPATLVQPVGSPLSLECTVEGTSNPNLYWYRQAAGRGLQLLFYSVGIGQISSEVPQNLSASRPQDRQFILSSKKLLLSDSGFYLCAWENSGGAAEQFFGPGTRLTVL.

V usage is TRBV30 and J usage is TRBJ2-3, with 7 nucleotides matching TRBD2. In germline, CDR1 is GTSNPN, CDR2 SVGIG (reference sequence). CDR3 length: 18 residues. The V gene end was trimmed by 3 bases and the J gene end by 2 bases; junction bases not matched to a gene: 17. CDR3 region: CAWRGGGATANPTDTQYF. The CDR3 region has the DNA TGTGCCTGGAGGGGCGGGGGAGCTACCGCCAATCCCACAGATACGCAGTATTTT.

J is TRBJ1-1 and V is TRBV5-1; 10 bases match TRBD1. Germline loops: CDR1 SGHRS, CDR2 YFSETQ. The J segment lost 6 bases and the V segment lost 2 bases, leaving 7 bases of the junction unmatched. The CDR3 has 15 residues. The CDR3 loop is CASSFGGQGESEAFF. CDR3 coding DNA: TGCGCCAGCAGCTTTGGAGGACAGGGGGAATCTGAAGCTTTCTTT.

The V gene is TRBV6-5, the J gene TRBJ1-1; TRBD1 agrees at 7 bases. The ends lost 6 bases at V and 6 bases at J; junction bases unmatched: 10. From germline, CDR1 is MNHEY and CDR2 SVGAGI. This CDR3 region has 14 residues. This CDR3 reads CASRTNRGRPEAFF. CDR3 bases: TGTGCCAGCAGGACGAACAGGGGACGGCCTGAAGCTTTCTTT.

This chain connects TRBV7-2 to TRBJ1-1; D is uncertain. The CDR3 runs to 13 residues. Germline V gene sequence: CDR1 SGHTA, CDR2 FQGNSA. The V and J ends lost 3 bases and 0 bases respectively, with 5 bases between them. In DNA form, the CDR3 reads TGTGCCAGCAGCTTCCAGATGAACACTGAAGCTTTCTTT. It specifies CASSFQMNTEAFF.

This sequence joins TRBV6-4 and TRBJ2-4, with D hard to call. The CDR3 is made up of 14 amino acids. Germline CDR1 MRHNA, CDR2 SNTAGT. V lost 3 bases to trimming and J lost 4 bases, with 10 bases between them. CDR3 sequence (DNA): TGTGCCAGCAGTGATTTGGGCAAGAAAAACATTCAGTACTTC. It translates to CASSDLGKKNIQYF.